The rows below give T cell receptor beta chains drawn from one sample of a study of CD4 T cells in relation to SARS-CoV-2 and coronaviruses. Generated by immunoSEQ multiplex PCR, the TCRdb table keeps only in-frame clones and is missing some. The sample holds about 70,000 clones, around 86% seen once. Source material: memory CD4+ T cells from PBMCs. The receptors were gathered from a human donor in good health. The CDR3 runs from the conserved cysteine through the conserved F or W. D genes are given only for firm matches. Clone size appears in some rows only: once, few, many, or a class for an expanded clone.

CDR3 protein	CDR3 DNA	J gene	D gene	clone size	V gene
CASSVRVTGELFF	TGTGCCAGCTCAGTCAGGGTCACCGGGGAGCTGTTTTTT	TRBJ2-2	-	-	TRBV18
CATSPVATSDGQFF	TGTGCCACCTCCCCAGTGGCGACTTCGGATGGGCAGTTCTTC	TRBJ2-1	-	-	TRBV6-4
CARSFGALGLAGDTGELFF	TGTGCCAGAAGCTTTGGGGCGTTGGGACTAGCGGGAGATACCGGGGAGCTGTTTTTT	TRBJ2-2	-	once	TRBV7-5
CASSQTDSGRTIF	TGCGCCAGCAGCCAGACAGATAGCGGGAGAACGATCTTC	TRBJ2-7	TRBD2	-	TRBV4-1
CASTPPGGRNTDTQYF	TGTGCCAGCACACCGCCGGGGGGGAGAAACACAGATACGCAGTATTTT	TRBJ2-3	TRBD2	-	TRBV7-9
CASSLPQRGPDFQETQYF	TGTGCCAGCAGCTTACCTCAGCGGGGGCCAGACTTCCAAGAGACCCAGTACTTC	TRBJ2-5	TRBD2	-	TRBV7-2
CASSQPSRTENSPLHF	TGCGCCAGCAGTCAACCGTCGCGGACAGAAAATTCACCCCTCCACTTT	TRBJ1-6	-	once	TRBV23-1
CASSLEGRVPETQYF	TGTGCCAGCAGCTTAGAGGGAAGGGTCCCAGAGACCCAGTACTTC	TRBJ2-5	-	-	TRBV7-9
CASSLEAPNNGAFF	TGCGCCAGCAGCTTGGAAGCCCCGAACAACGGAGCTTTCTTT	TRBJ1-1	-	-	TRBV5-1
CASSLVPGMTAFF	TGTGCCAGCAGCTTGGTTCCAGGTATGACTGCGTTCTTC	TRBJ2-1	-	-	TRBV5-8
CASSSTGVSFGYTF	TGTGCCAGCAGTTCGACAGGGGTTAGTTTTGGCTACACCTTC	TRBJ1-2	TRBD1	once	TRBV27
CASSPGPYTTDTQYF	TGTGCCAGCAGCCCCGGCCCGTACACCACAGATACGCAGTATTTT	TRBJ2-3	-	once	TRBV11-2
CAWSSGQSDSPLHF	TGTGCCTGGAGCTCGGGCCAGTCGGATTCACCCCTCCACTTT	TRBJ1-6	-	once	TRBV30
CASSQAPGTGANVLTF	TGTGCCAGCAGCCAAGCCCCGGGAACTGGGGCCAACGTCCTGACTTTC	TRBJ2-6	-	-	TRBV3-1/TRBV3-2
CASSLYTEAFF	TGTGCCAGCAGTCTGTACACTGAAGCTTTCTTT	TRBJ1-1	-	-	TRBV28
CASSHWDRGGREQYF	TGTGCCAGCAGCCATTGGGACAGGGGGGGAAGGGAGCAGTACTTC	TRBJ2-7	TRBD1	-	TRBV3-1/TRBV3-2
CASSGQERGGLNTEAFF	TGTGCCAGCAGCGGACAAGAAAGGGGGGGCCTAAACACTGAAGCTTTCTTT	TRBJ1-1	-	-	TRBV9
CATSFAGAPYEQYF	TGCGCCACCTCGTTCGCAGGCGCCCCCTACGAGCAGTACTTC	TRBJ2-7	-	-	TRBV10-2
CASSSSQYGYTF	TGTGCCAGCAGTTCCTCCCAGTATGGCTACACCTTC	TRBJ1-2	-	-	TRBV28
CASSSERGETQYF	TGTGCCAGCAGCTCAGAAAGAGGAGAGACCCAGTACTTC	TRBJ2-5	-	-	TRBV7-9
CASSSQGQDTQYF	TGTGCCAGCAGTTCCCAGGGTCAAGATACGCAGTATTTT	TRBJ2-3	-	-	TRBV6-4
CASSPGGSYEQYF	TGTGCCAGCAGCCCAGGGGGCTCCTACGAGCAGTACTTC	TRBJ2-7	TRBD1	few	TRBV7-3
CASSSSGRTETQYF	TGCGCCAGCAGCTCATCCGGACGGACGGAGACCCAGTACTTC	TRBJ2-5	-	-	TRBV5-1
CASSPYRAYEQYF	TGTGCCAGCTCACCATACAGGGCATACGAGCAGTACTTC	TRBJ2-7	-	-	TRBV18
CAWTFGPEAFF	TGTGCCTGGACCTTTGGTCCTGAAGCTTTCTTT	TRBJ1-1	-	-	TRBV30
CASLAWGADTGELFF	TGTGCCAGCCTGGCGTGGGGGGCGGACACCGGGGAGCTGTTTTTT	TRBJ2-2	-	-	TRBV2
CATSRGPYGNQPQHF	TGTGCCACCAGCAGAGGGCCTTATGGCAATCAGCCCCAGCATTTT	TRBJ1-5	-	-	TRBV15
CASSPQTTDTQYF	TGCGCCAGCAGCCCTCAGACCACAGATACGCAGTATTTT	TRBJ2-3	-	-	TRBV4-3
CAISESREDTQYF	TGTGCCATCAGTGAGTCGAGGGAAGATACGCAGTATTTT	TRBJ2-3	-	-	TRBV10-3
CSVPGPEGGYTF	TGCAGCGTCCCGGGCCCAGAAGGTGGCTACACCTTC	TRBJ1-2	-	-	TRBV29-1
CASRRDSSGGELFF	TGTGCCAGCAGGCGGGACAGTTCGGGCGGGGAGCTGTTTTTT	TRBJ2-2	-	-	TRBV2
CASSDTGTQNTEAFF	TGTGCCAGCAGCGACACAGGGACCCAGAACACTGAAGCTTTCTTT	TRBJ1-1	-	-	TRBV7-2
CASSPLSGSYNEQFF	TGTGCCAGCAGCCCGCTTAGCGGGAGCTACAATGAGCAGTTCTTC	TRBJ2-1	TRBD2	few	TRBV11-2
CASSLGFSGTSYNEQFF	TGTGCCAGCAGCTTAGGGTTCAGCGGGACTAGTTACAATGAGCAGTTCTTC	TRBJ2-1	TRBD2	-	TRBV11-2
CASGLAPPGLAGGPQVNEQFF	TGTGCTAGTGGTTTGGCCCCACCGGGACTAGCGGGAGGGCCCCAGGTCAATGAGCAGTTCTTC	TRBJ2-1	TRBD2	once	TRBV12-5
CASSDLNIQYF	TGTGCCAGCAGCGACCTAAACATTCAGTACTTC	TRBJ2-4	-	-	TRBV11-2
CSASIAGVDTQYF	TGCAGTGCTAGTATCGCGGGGGTTGACACCCAGTACTTC	TRBJ2-5	TRBD2	-	TRBV20-1
CATSDTKQGKSGNTIYF	TGTGCCACCAGTGATACGAAACAGGGAAAGAGCGGAAACACCATATATTTT	TRBJ1-3	-	-	TRBV24-1
CASSSVQTDTQYF	TGTGCCAGCAGCTCCGTCCAGACAGATACGCAGTATTTT	TRBJ2-3	-	once	TRBV5-6
CASSRTSGRGDTQYF	TGTGCCAGCAGCCGGACTAGCGGGAGGGGAGATACGCAGTATTTT	TRBJ2-3	TRBD2	-	TRBV7-2
CASSFASPGNEQYF	TGTGCCAGCAGCTTTGCAAGCCCTGGGAACGAGCAGTACTTC	TRBJ2-7	-	-	TRBV7-8
CASSEAFWTGSYEQYF	TGTGCCAGCAGTGAAGCGTTTTGGACAGGGTCCTACGAGCAGTACTTC	TRBJ2-7	TRBD1	-	TRBV6-1
CASIGDGTVPEAFF	TGTGCCAGCATCGGGGACGGGACAGTACCGGAAGCTTTCTTT	TRBJ1-1	TRBD1	-	TRBV28
CASSPPGDRHTREQYF	TGTGCCAGCAGCCCCCCGGGGGACAGGCATACGAGAGAGCAGTACTTC	TRBJ2-7	TRBD1	-	TRBV3-1/TRBV3-2
CASSLTSGGDTDTQYF	TGTGCCAGCAGCCTGACTAGCGGGGGGGACACAGATACGCAGTATTTT	TRBJ2-3	TRBD2	-	TRBV7-3
CASSLALGFEQYF	TGTGCCAGCAGCTTAGCGCTTGGCTTCGAGCAGTACTTC	TRBJ2-7	-	-	TRBV7-8
CASSLENWDTQYF	TGTGCCAGCAGCTTAGAAAACTGGGATACGCAGTATTTT	TRBJ2-3	-	-	TRBV7-9
CATSRGTADNYGYTF	TGTGCCACCAGCAGAGGGACAGCTGATAACTATGGCTACACCTTC	TRBJ1-2	-	-	TRBV15
CASSFGPGSNYGYTF	TGTGCCAGCAGCTTCGGACCCGGGTCGAACTATGGCTACACCTTC	TRBJ1-2	-	-	TRBV7-2
CASSLGGTEDYEQYF	TGTGCCAGCAGCTTAGGAGGGACAGAAGACTACGAGCAGTACTTC	TRBJ2-7	-	-	TRBV7-3
CASSIWGTSEAFF	TGTGCCAGTAGTATTTGGGGGACGTCTGAAGCTTTCTTT	TRBJ1-1	-	once	TRBV19
CASSQELAVYYNEQFF	TGTGCCAGCAGCCAAGAACTAGCGGTGTACTACAATGAGCAGTTCTTC	TRBJ2-1	TRBD2	-	TRBV3-1/TRBV3-2
CASSLATDYNEQFF	TGCGCCAGCAGCTTGGCAACAGACTACAATGAGCAGTTCTTC	TRBJ2-1	-	-	TRBV5-1
CASARGNTEAFF	TGTGCTAGTGCGCGTGGTAACACTGAAGCTTTCTTT	TRBJ1-1	-	once	TRBV12-5
CASSQGGATEAFF	TGTGCCAGCAGCCAAGGGGGGGCGACTGAAGCTTTCTTT	TRBJ1-1	-	few	TRBV3-1/TRBV3-2
CASSYSGNYQETQYF	TGTGCCAGCAGTTATTCGGGCAATTACCAAGAGACCCAGTACTTC	TRBJ2-5	-	-	TRBV6-5
CASSLEGMNTEAFF	TGTGCCAGCAGTTTGGAGGGGATGAACACTGAAGCTTTCTTT	TRBJ1-1	-	few	TRBV5-5
CASSHGELNTEAFF	TGTGCCAGCTCTCACGGGGAACTGAACACTGAAGCTTTCTTT	TRBJ1-1	-	-	TRBV18
CASSISQSSYEQYF	TGTGCCAGCAGCATCTCACAGAGCTCCTACGAGCAGTACTTC	TRBJ2-7	-	-	TRBV7-3
CASSLWKRADTQYF	TGTGCCAGCAGTTTATGGAAGAGGGCAGATACGCAGTATTTT	TRBJ2-3	-	-	TRBV28